The TCR beta chain under discussion was sequenced for a study of blood T cell repertoires in COVID-19. Study-level background: The United States, Italy and Spain were the sources of the acute and convalescent COVID-19 samples.

The CDR3 contains 15 residues. Trimming left V 1 base short and J 0 bases short, with 9 bases between. The germline gives CDR1 SGDLS, CDR2 YYNGEE. How the authors handled the data: Reference gene primer amplification gave estimated nucleated cell counts. TCRdb's table, derived via immunoSEQ multiplex PCR, lists solely in-frame clones and lacks some. The D gene and trimming were derived from the DNA, and the V and J assignments and clone size from that table. The sample has 200,000 to 250,000 clones, more than 80% seen once. Participant reports of clinical history set cohort assignment. V and J are TRBV9 and TRBJ2-3; a weak D match, TRBD1 (6 bases). Source material: PBMCs or T cells enriched from blood (not recorded which). The sequence was collected from a woman aged 18-29 years in a cohort exposed to, infected with or recovered from COVID-19 (not recorded which). The CDR3 is CASSVTTGSTDTQYF. CDR3 in DNA: TGTGCCAGCAGCGTAACCACAGGGAGCACAGATACGCAGTATTTT.